A single sample gave rise to the 16 T cell receptor beta chains below, sequenced in a study of molecular identifiers for immune sequencing clone quantification. TCRdb ran MiXCR on the PCR reads and lists one entry per CDR3 protein. The table lists more than 70,000 distinct CDR3 sequences, roughly 23% of them singletons, with more than 0.85% in the top ten. Sequences were obtained from naive CD8+ T cells from blood, with Jurkat cell RNA spiked in. Subset: FACS-sorted CD8+CD4-CCR7+CD45RA+ naive T cells. The receptors come from a human donor in good health. Some libraries in this study had Jurkat cell RNA spiked in.

This clonotype was observed many times. The DNA for the CDR3 is TGTGCCAGCAGTTTACAACATCCCCCAGATACGCAGTATTTT. Translating gives CASSLQHPPDTQYF. The chain employs TRBV27 and TRBJ2-3; no firm D call. Germline V gives CDR1 MNHEY, CDR2 SMNVEV (reference sequence). Trimming shortened V by 2 bases and J by 4 bases, and 10 bases separated the two germline ends. The CDR3 has 14 residues.

In its sample, this clonotype was seen many times. The genes are TRBV6-6 and TRBJ2-7, with D perhaps matching TRBD1 (6 bases). The CDR3 has 14 amino acids. V was shortened by 0 bases and J by 3 bases, with 9 bases between the two germline ends. The germline V gene encodes CDR1 MNHNY and CDR2 SVGAGI (reference sequence). The DNA for the CDR3 is TGTGCCAGCAGTTACTCGAGGACAGTCTACGAGCAGTACTTC. Encoded protein: CASSYSRTVYEQYF.

The table lists this clonotype with many counts. This rearrangement joins TRBV7-9 to TRBJ2-2; D gene uncertain. The CDR3 is made up of 17 amino acids. V shed 1 base and J shed 1 base, with 13 bases lying between them. The germline V gene has CDR1 SEHNR and CDR2 FQNEAQ (reference sequence). The chain's CDR3 is CASSLGGYGLNTGELFF. The CDR3 region has the DNA TGTGCCAGCAGCTTAGGCGGTTACGGCTTGAACACCGGGGAGCTGTTTTTT.

As for this clonotype: Since a much larger clone is just one base distant, this may be a read error. The chain recombines TRBV29-1 with TRBJ2-7; 9 nucleotides align to TRBD2. In germline, CDR1 is SQVTM, CDR2 ANQGSEA. The CDR3 has 13 residues. The CDR3 region has the DNA TGCAGCGTTGACGGAGGGACTAGCTACGGGCAGTACTTC. Its translation: CSVDGGTSYGQYF.

This clonotype was detected only a few times. This chain connects TRBV11-2 to TRBJ2-3; the match to TRBD2 covers 7 bases. Unmatched junction bases numbered 4, after V lost 0 bases and J lost 4 bases. Germline V gene lookup returns CDR1 SGHAT and CDR2 FQNNGV. The CDR3 has 15 residues. This chain's CDR3 is CASSLEGLSPDTQYF. CDR3 coding DNA: TGTGCCAGCAGCTTAGAGGGACTAAGCCCAGATACGCAGTATTTT.

This clonotype was picked up many times. The chain recombines TRBV6-5 with TRBJ1-4; no clear D. The CDR3 length is 16 residues. CDR1 MNHEY and CDR2 SVGAGI come from the germline V gene. V gave up 0 bases and J gave up 0 bases, with 8 bases separating them. CDR3 sequence reads: CASSYSAPPTNEKLFF. Here the CDR3 DNA reads TGTGCCAGCAGTTACTCCGCACCACCAACTAATGAAAAACTGTTTTTT.

This clonotype showed up many times. This sequence joins TRBV24-1 and TRBJ2-3; D perhaps matches TRBD1 (6 bases). V shed 4 bases and J shed 0 bases, with 7 bases lying between them. The CDR3 extends over 14 amino acids. Germline V gene lookup returns CDR1 KGHDR and CDR2 SFDVKD. The CDR3 loop is CATSEQGSTDTQYF. The CDR3 nucleotides are TGTGCCACCAGTGAGCAGGGGAGCACAGATACGCAGTATTTT.

With respect to this clonotype: A much larger clone lies a single base off, so this may be a read error. The chain is built from TRBV4-3 and TRBJ2-7; 10 bases fit TRBD2. CDR3 length: 14 amino acids. Germline lookup yields CDR1 LGHNA and CDR2 YSLEER. The CDR3 region is CASSQGTSGYEQHF. CDR3 DNA sequence: TGCGCCAGCAGCCAAGGGACTAGCGGCTACGAGCAGCACTTC.

This clonotype has ten or more counts. In nucleotides, the CDR3 is TGTGCCTGGAGCCCAGGACTAGCGGGGGATACGCAGTATTTT. It yields the protein CAWSPGLAGDTQYF. The chain employs TRBV30 and TRBJ2-3, with 12 bases identical to TRBD2. J was trimmed by 6 bases and V by 3 bases; bases with no gene match: 4. Germline CDR1 GTSNPN, CDR2 SVGIG (reference sequence). CDR3 length: 14 amino acids.

For the CDR3, the DNA is TGTGCCAGCAGCTTACTGGCTAGCGGGAATGAGCAGTTCTTC. Amino acid sequence: CASSLLASGNEQFF. The J gene is TRBJ2-1, the V gene TRBV11-2; 8 bases map to TRBD2. Germline loops: CDR1 SGHAT, CDR2 FQNNGV. This CDR3 comprises 14 residues. Trimming cost V 2 bases and J 7 bases; bases outside gene matches: 4.

Ten or more counts support this clonotype. The chain uses TRBV6-2 or TRBV6-3 and TRBJ1-1; 7 bases line up with TRBD1. V gave up 6 bases and J gave up 4 bases; unmatched junction bases: 11. Germline CDR1 MNHEY, CDR2 SVGEGT. The CDR3 totals 15 residues. The CDR3 DNA reads as TGTGCCAGCAGAACAGGGGCCGGACTAGGCACTGAAGCTTTCTTT. Its protein is CASRTGAGLGTEAFF.

This clonotype was counted a few times. The chain recombines TRBV29-1 with TRBJ2-1; no firm D call. The CDR3 runs 11 residues. Trimming took 8 bases from V and 5 from J, leaving 10 bases between them. Germline V lookup: CDR1 SQVTM, CDR2 ANQGSEA. The DNA for the CDR3 is TGCAGCCCTATCGGTAACAATGAGCAGTTCTTC. Its protein product is CSPIGNNEQFF.

This clonotype was seen many times. The chain employs TRBV7-9 and TRBJ2-5; D not resolved. CDR1 and CDR2 from the germline V gene are SEHNR and FQNEAQ (reference sequence). The CDR3 is made up of 14 amino acids. The germline V and J ends were trimmed by 3 bases and 3 bases, with 11 bases remaining between them. CDR3 nucleotides: TGTGCCAGCAGCTTGGATGAACGGAAAGAGACCCAGTACTTC. Translated, it gives CASSLDERKETQYF. Full variable domain (missing parts from reference TRBV7-9 and TRBJ2-5): DTGVSQNPRHKITKRGQNVTFRCDPISEHNRLYWYRQTLGQGPEFLTYFQNEAQLEKSRLLSDRFSAERPKGSFSTLEIQRTEQGDSAMYLCASSLDERKETQYFGPGTRLLVL.

This clonotype was seen at least ten times. Here the CDR3 reads CASSLSGVNQPQHF. CDR3 coding DNA: TGTGCCAGCAGCCTATCAGGGGTCAATCAGCCCCAGCATTTT. The chain recombines TRBV7-9 with TRBJ1-5, with D possibly TRBD1 on 6 matching bases. CDR3 length equals 14 residues. The V end was cut by 5 bases, the J end by 3 bases, with 11 bases between. Germline CDR1 is SEHNR and CDR2 is FQNEAQ (reference sequence).

This clonotype was seen repeatedly, ten times or more. CDR3 residues: CSATSGDGLPNTDTQYF. DNA of the CDR3: TGCAGTGCTACATCCGGAGATGGGCTTCCGAACACAGATACGCAGTATTTT. The J gene is TRBJ2-3, the V gene TRBV20-1; D is undetermined. Germline V gene sequence: CDR1 DFQATT, CDR2 SNEGSKA (reference sequence). V lost 4 bases to trimming and J lost 2 bases, with 22 bases between them. The CDR3 is made up of 17 amino acids.

This clonotype occurred a few times. The V call is TRBV4-2, the J call TRBJ2-1; the D gene is possibly TRBD2 (5 bases). Germline V gene lookup returns CDR1 LGHNA and CDR2 YNFKEQ. The CDR3 contains 13 residues. The V end was cut by 0 bases, the J end by 13 bases, with 13 bases between. The DNA for the CDR3 is TGTGCCAGCAGCCAAGACGACCCGGGAAAACAGTTCTTC. It codes for CASSQDDPGKQFF.